The clone carrying this TCR beta chain was detected only once. CDR1 LGHDT and CDR2 YNNKEL come from the germline V gene (reference sequence). The CDR3 is made up of 16 amino acids. V dropped 3 bases and J dropped 1; count of bases not matched to a gene: 8. Across about two dozen US areas, participants ranged in age from 18 to 89 years. The authors' processing: It was from reference gene primer amplification that nucleated cell counts were estimated. The protocol was immunoSEQ multiplex PCR, while the TCRdb copy is restricted to in-frame clones and leaves out a portion. From that table come the V and J calls and clone size; the DNA was used to work out D and trimming. The table lists approximately 65,000 clones, approximately 80% of them singletons, with 3.5% to 4% in the top ten. This specimen comes from a study of blood T cell repertoires in COVID-19. Study-wide background: The United States, Italy and Spain provided the acute and convalescent COVID-19 samples. Nucleic acid was either cDNA or gDNA, and it came from T cells, B-cell-depleted T cells, or PBMCs.

The clonotype originates from a woman in her 40s with acute COVID-19. Sequences were obtained from PBMCs or T cells enriched from blood (not recorded which). The gene calls are TRBV3-1 (or the pseudogene TRBV3-2) and TRBJ2-5; the match to TRBD1 covers 7 bases. The CDR3 bases are TGTGCCAGCAGCCATAAGAGAGACAGGGTCCAAGAGACCCAGTACTTC. It translates to CASSHKRDRVQETQYF.